This section outlines one TCR beta chain sequence together with its context. Generated by immunoSEQ multiplex PCR, the TCRdb table keeps only in-frame clones and is missing some. The table lists 50,000 or so clones, over 70% of them singletons. This sample is part of a study of PD-L1 blockade in urothelial cancer. V lost 6 bases, J lost 7 bases, and 4 bases stayed unmatched. The germline V gene has CDR1 MNHEY and CDR2 SMNVEV (reference sequence). The length of the CDR3 is 14 residues. Source: PBMCs, taken around atezolizumab (anti-PD-L1) treatment. The chain combines TRBV27 with TRBJ2-2; 11 bases map to TRBD1. This TCR was sampled from a man in his forties with urothelial cancer. CDR3 DNA: TGTGCCAGCAGACGGGACAGGGGGATCGGGGAGCTGTTTTTT. Protein product: CASRRDRGIGELFF.